The T cell receptor (beta chain) under discussion was sequenced for a study of persistence of HIV-infected CD4 T cells. Germline CDR1 is SEHNR and CDR2 is FQNEAQ (reference sequence). Trimming took 1 base from V and 8 from J; bases not matched to a gene: 10. The CDR3 sequence is 15 residues long. Cells were stimulated with overlapping HIV-1 Gag 15-mer peptides. Memory cells lacking CD40L and CD69 with high CD45RO were sorted. Worth noting for this clone: No antigen is known for it.

The immunoSEQ assay was version 4, run in survey mode. Here immunoSEQ multiplex PCR was the method, and the copy in TCRdb shows in-frame clones only, minus some. The sample has 50,000 to 65,000 clones; less than 85% are singletons. The chain joins TRBV7-9 to TRBJ1-2; the match to TRBD1 covers 7 bases. Sequences were derived from CD4+ T cells sorted from PBMCs after roughly 18-hour stimulation, sampled from a patient who received antiretroviral therapy. This receptor was taken from an adult man with HIV who was CMV-seropositive. The CDR3 is CASSLVNPQGRGYTF. DNA for the CDR3: TGTGCCAGCAGCTTAGTAAACCCACAGGGGCGCGGCTACACCTTC.